A single sample gave rise to the 28 T cell receptor beta chains below, sequenced in a study of T cell responses to AZD1222 COVID-19 vaccine. Assay used: immunoSEQ multiplex PCR; TCRdb lists only in-frame clones, some missing. In the table there are some 130,000 clones, 80% to 90% of which are singletons. Here the sequenced sample was peripheral blood, taken on day 0 of AZD1222 vaccination. All receptors derive from an adult in good health.

The chain links TRBV27 to TRBJ2-1; possibly TRBD2 for D (6 bases). The CDR3 has 16 amino acids. The germline CDR1 and CDR2 sequences are MNHEY and SMNVEV (reference sequence). Trimming took 3 bases from V and 0 from J, leaving 12 bases between them. CDR3 nucleotides: TGTGCCAGCAGTTTCGACGGGAGAAGCTCCTACAATGAGCAGTTCTTC. This codes for CASSFDGRSSYNEQFF.

This chain joins TRBV5-1 and TRBJ1-1; D is ambiguous. This CDR3 has 15 residues. Germline CDR1 is SGHRS and CDR2 is YFSETQ. Trimming took off 4 bases at V and 2 bases at J, with 15 bases between the two ends. Written as DNA, the CDR3 is TGCGCCAGCAGCCCCTCACCCGAGAAAAACACTGAAGCTTTCTTT. Translating it yields CASSPSPEKNTEAFF.

V usage is TRBV11-2 and J usage is TRBJ2-7; 7 bases map to TRBD2. The V and J ends lost 1 base and 2 bases, in that order; junction bases with no gene match: 5. Germline V lookup: CDR1 SGHAT, CDR2 FQNNGV. The CDR3 has 15 residues. Here the CDR3 DNA reads TGTGCCAGCAGCTTAGTTGGGGGGGGAACCTACGAGCAGTACTTC. Translation gives CASSLVGGGTYEQYF.

The chain uses TRBV2 and TRBJ1-1; D remains unclear. Germline CDR1 reads SNHLY; CDR2 reads FYNNEI. Trimming cost V 6 bases and J 1 base, with 9 bases left between them. The CDR3 is made up of 13 amino acids. The CDR3: CASRDDKNTEAFF. CDR3 nucleotide sequence: TGTGCCAGCAGGGACGACAAGAACACTGAAGCTTTCTTT.

The rearrangement links TRBV11-2 to TRBJ1-2; D uncertain. Germline CDR1 reads SGHAT; CDR2 reads FQNNGV. This CDR3 contains 13 residues. Trimming took 3 bases from V and 5 from J, leaving 10 bases between them. CDR3: CASSLSVGYGYTF. CDR3 nucleotides: TGTGCCAGCAGCTTGAGTGTTGGGTATGGCTACACCTTC.

The chain joins TRBV5-1 to TRBJ1-1; D is ambiguous. The CDR3 sequence is 14 residues long. Trimming left V 0 bases short and J 1 base short, with 7 bases between. Germline V lookup: CDR1 SGHRS, CDR2 YFSETQ. CDR3 sequence: CASSLDTWNTEAFF. The DNA of the CDR3 is TGCGCCAGCAGCTTGGACACTTGGAACACTGAAGCTTTCTTT. Filled out from reference TRBV5-1 and TRBJ1-1, the complete variable domain reads KAGVTQTPRYLIKTRGQQVTLSCSPISGHRSVSWYQQTPGQGLQFLFEYFSETQRNKGNFPGRFSGRQFSNSRSEMNVSTLELGDSALYLCASSLDTWNTEAFFGQGTRLTVV.

The chain has TRBV14 and TRBJ1-6, with D possibly TRBD1 on 5 matching bases. CDR3 length: 15 residues. The germline gives CDR1 SGHDN, CDR2 FVKESK. Trimming took off 8 bases at V and 4 bases at J, with 15 bases between the two ends. The CDR3 is CASAGGELYNSPLHF. Here the CDR3 DNA reads TGTGCCAGCGCGGGGGGGGAACTTTATAATTCACCCCTCCACTTT.

J is TRBJ1-5 and V is TRBV27; weak D call: TRBD1 (6 bases). Germline CDR1 is MNHEY and CDR2 is SMNVEV (reference sequence). Trimming removed 2 bases from V and 6 bases from J, with 8 bases in between. The CDR3 sequence is 13 residues long. CDR3 DNA sequence: TGTGCCAGCAGTTTACCAGGGGTTCAGCCCCAGCATTTT. Protein sequence: CASSLPGVQPQHF.

V gene TRBV3-1 (or the pseudogene TRBV3-2) combines with J gene TRBJ2-2; 7 nucleotides match TRBD2. V gave up 0 bases and J gave up 8 bases; unmatched junction bases: 6. Germline lookup yields CDR1 LGHDT and CDR2 YNNKEL (reference sequence). There are 15 residues in the CDR3. The CDR3 is CASSQDLLATGELFF. CDR3 coding DNA: TGTGCCAGCAGCCAAGATCTACTAGCGACTGGGGAGCTGTTTTTT.

The rearrangement joins TRBV2 to TRBJ1-1, with TRBD1 matching 8 bases. V shed 5 bases, J shed 4 bases, and the junction held 6 bases outside the gene matches. This CDR3 region has 14 residues. The germline V gene has CDR1 SNHLY and CDR2 FYNNEI. The CDR3, as DNA: TGTGCCAGCAGTAGTCAGGGGGCGGGCACTGAAGCTTTCTTT. It specifies CASSSQGAGTEAFF.

The chain couples TRBV27 to TRBJ1-5; 7 bases fit TRBD1. Trimming cost V 5 bases and J 9 bases; bases outside gene matches: 10. The CDR3 is 14 residues long. The V gene's germline CDR1 is MNHEY and CDR2 SMNVEV (reference sequence). The CDR3: CASSPGTAGGPQHF. Here the CDR3 DNA reads TGTGCCAGCAGTCCAGGGACAGCAGGAGGGCCCCAGCATTTT.

About this clone itself: Different DNA sequences within this sample yield the same CDR3. V usage is TRBV4-2 and J usage is TRBJ1-1; D remains ambiguous. The V end was cut by 1 base, the J end by 5 bases, with 14 bases between. Germline V gene data show CDR1 as LGHNA and CDR2 as YNFKEQ. The CDR3 loop spans 15 amino acids. CDR3 protein: CASSQGGGSGTEAFF. For the CDR3, the DNA is TGTGCCAGCAGCCAAGGCGGAGGGAGTGGGACTGAAGCTTTCTTT.

This chain uses TRBV11-2 with TRBJ1-1, with D perhaps TRBD1 (5 bases). The length of the CDR3 is 13 residues. Trimming took off 3 bases at V and 5 bases at J, with 10 bases between the two ends. Germline lookup yields CDR1 SGHAT and CDR2 FQNNGV. CDR3 sequence reads: CASSFGGGTEAFF. CDR3 DNA sequence: TGTGCCAGCAGCTTCGGGGGGGGGACTGAAGCTTTCTTT. Looking up the rest from reference TRBV11-2 and TRBJ1-1 gives the full variable domain: EAGVAQSPRYKIIEKRQSVAFWCNPISGHATLYWYQQILGQGPKLLIQFQNNGVVDDSQLPKDRFSAERLKGVDSTLKIQPAKLEDSAVYLCASSFGGGTEAFFGQGTRLTVV.

For this clone: A junction end diverges from the germline sequence, so it may reflect a read error. The chain has TRBV5-1 and TRBJ2-7, with 11 nucleotides matching TRBD2. CDR3 size: 15 residues. CDR1 and CDR2 from the germline V gene are SGHRS and YFSETQ. The chain's CDR3 is CASSFGTSGLYGQYF. The CDR3 DNA reads TGCGCCAGCAGCTTTGGGACTAGCGGATTGTACGGGCAGTACTTC. The variable domain in full, completed from reference TRBV5-1 and TRBJ2-7, reads KAGVTQTPRYLIKTRGQQVTLSCSPISGHRSVSWYQQTPGQGLQFLFEYFSETQRNKGNFPGRFSGRQFSNSRSEMNVSTLELGDSALYLCASSFGTSGLYGQYFGPGTRLTVT.

The chain links TRBV6-4 to TRBJ2-3, with D unresolved. Trimming pared 0 bases from V and 7 bases from J, leaving 11 bases between. This CDR3 comprises 14 residues. The V gene's germline CDR1 is MRHNA and CDR2 SNTAGT. The CDR3 DNA sequence: TGTGCCAGCAGTGACTCGAGGAAGGGAAATACGCAGTATTTT. Translating gives CASSDSRKGNTQYF.

The chain has TRBV7-5 and TRBJ1-4; the listed D gene, TRBD1, was not tested against the DNA. TRBV7-5 is assigned pseudogene status. The CDR3 has 15 amino acids. This CDR3 is CARSLVGPTNEKLFF. The DNA for the CDR3 is TGTGCCAGAAGCTTGGTGGGGCCAACTAATGAAAAACTGTTTTTT.

The chain has TRBV27 and TRBJ2-1, with 12 positions matching TRBD2. The CDR3 consists of 16 residues. Germline CDR1 MNHEY, CDR2 SMNVEV (reference sequence). The V segment lost 6 bases and the J segment 5 bases; nucleotides outside the gene matches: 8. The CDR3: CASSYKTSGGHNEQFF. The CDR3 DNA is TGTGCCAGCAGCTACAAGACTAGCGGGGGACACAATGAGCAGTTCTTC.

The chain has TRBV7-9 and TRBJ1-2; TRBD1 might be the D (5 bases). Looked up from germline, CDR1 is SEHNR and CDR2 is FQNEAQ (reference sequence). The CDR3 totals 14 residues. V was cut by 5 bases and J by 7 bases, with 17 bases left in between. CDR3 nucleotide sequence: TGTGCCAGCAGCGAGAGAGGGGTTCCGGGTGGCTACACCTTC. It encodes CASSERGVPGGYTF. Full variable domain (rest looked up from reference TRBV7-9 and TRBJ1-2): DTGVSQNPRHKITKRGQNVTFRCDPISEHNRLYWYRQTLGQGPEFLTYFQNEAQLEKSRLLSDRFSAERPKGSFSTLEIQRTEQGDSAMYLCASSERGVPGGYTFGSGTRLTVV.

This sequence joins TRBV28 and TRBJ2-3; D is unresolved. Germline V gene lookup returns CDR1 MDHEN and CDR2 SYDVKM. CDR3 length: 14 residues. V was trimmed by 2 bases and J by 0 bases, leaving 6 bases between them. CDR3 protein: CASSLSTSTDTQYF. The DNA for the CDR3 is TGTGCCAGCAGTTTAAGCACTAGCACAGATACGCAGTATTTT.

This CDR3 is CASSSQGDYGYTF. The CDR3 region has the DNA TGTGCCAGCAGCTCTCAGGGGGACTATGGCTACACCTTC. This chain uses TRBV5-4 with TRBJ1-2; 7 nucleotides agree with TRBD1. Germline CDR1 is SGHNT and CDR2 is YYREEE (reference sequence). This CDR3 is 13 amino acids long. V gave up 3 bases and J gave up 3 bases; unmatched junction bases: 2.

The chain links TRBV6-5 to TRBJ1-2; TRBD1 agrees at 8 bases. The CDR3 totals 15 residues. In germline, CDR1 is MNHEY, CDR2 SVGAGI. Trimming removed 6 bases from V and 4 bases from J; junction bases left unmatched: 10. The CDR3 DNA reads TGTGCCAGCAGGGAGGGGACAGGAACCTTCTATGGCTACACCTTC. Encoded protein: CASREGTGTFYGYTF.

The chain couples TRBV15 to TRBJ2-1; D is ambiguous. V was cut by 0 bases and J by 6 bases, with 12 bases left in between. The germline V gene encodes CDR1 LNHNV and CDR2 YYDKDF (reference sequence). CDR3 length equals 15 residues. CDR3 protein: CATSRDLGLFNEQFF. CDR3 sequence (DNA): TGTGCCACCAGCAGAGATCTCGGGCTCTTCAATGAGCAGTTCTTC.

The chain has TRBV11-3 and TRBJ2-2; no definite D call. V was shortened by 3 bases and J by 1 base, with 9 bases between the two germline ends. CDR3 length: 15 residues. CDR1 and CDR2 from the germline V gene are SGHNT and YENEEA. This CDR3 is CASSLSGRNTGELFF. The CDR3 nucleotides are TGTGCCAGCAGCTTGTCCGGAAGGAACACCGGGGAGCTGTTTTTT.

This clone was recorded a few times. The chain links TRBV12-3 or TRBV12-4 to TRBJ1-2; D gene unclear. This CDR3 spans 13 amino acids. Trimming took off 6 bases at V and 3 bases at J, with 11 bases between the two ends. This chain's CDR3 is CASSLPPYYGYTF. The DNA for the CDR3 is TGTGCCAGCAGCTTACCCCCTTACTATGGCTACACCTTC.

The J gene is TRBJ2-2, the V gene TRBV6-2 or TRBV6-3; the match to TRBD1 covers 11 bases. The trim removed 2 bases at V and 6 bases at J, leaving 2 bases unmatched. The CDR3 loop spans 15 amino acids. Per germline, CDR1 MNHEY and CDR2 SVGEGT. This chain's CDR3 is CASSYLGQGAGELFF. In DNA, the CDR3 is TGTGCCAGCAGTTACCTGGGACAGGGGGCCGGGGAGCTGTTTTTT.

This chain connects TRBV7-2 to TRBJ1-3, with D possibly TRBD1 on 6 matching bases. The V end was cut by 5 bases, the J end by 0 bases, with 14 bases between. Germline V gives CDR1 SGHTA, CDR2 FQGNSA. The CDR3 covers 16 residues. The CDR3 is CASSPRGGSSGNTIYF. Written as DNA, the CDR3 is TGTGCCAGCAGCCCAAGGGGGGGAAGCTCTGGAAACACCATATATTTT.

On this clone: Compared with germline, one end of the junction differs, possibly owing to a read error. CDR3 in DNA: TGTGCCAGCAGCCAAGATCTGTTAGGAACAGGGATCGGATTC. Its translation: CASSQDLLGTGIGF. V usage is TRBV4-2 and J usage is TRBJ2-7; a weak D match, TRBD1 (6 bases). Germline V gene lookup returns CDR1 LGHNA and CDR2 YNFKEQ. This CDR3 region has 14 residues.

The chain's CDR3 is CASSYGQGGEKLFF. The CDR3 DNA is TGTGCCAGCAGTTATGGACAGGGGGGAGAAAAACTGTTTTTT. The genes are TRBV6-5 and TRBJ1-4; 10 bases fit TRBD1. Trimming removed 3 bases from V and 8 bases from J; junction bases left unmatched: 3. The CDR3 totals 14 residues. From germline, CDR1 is MNHEY and CDR2 SVGAGI.